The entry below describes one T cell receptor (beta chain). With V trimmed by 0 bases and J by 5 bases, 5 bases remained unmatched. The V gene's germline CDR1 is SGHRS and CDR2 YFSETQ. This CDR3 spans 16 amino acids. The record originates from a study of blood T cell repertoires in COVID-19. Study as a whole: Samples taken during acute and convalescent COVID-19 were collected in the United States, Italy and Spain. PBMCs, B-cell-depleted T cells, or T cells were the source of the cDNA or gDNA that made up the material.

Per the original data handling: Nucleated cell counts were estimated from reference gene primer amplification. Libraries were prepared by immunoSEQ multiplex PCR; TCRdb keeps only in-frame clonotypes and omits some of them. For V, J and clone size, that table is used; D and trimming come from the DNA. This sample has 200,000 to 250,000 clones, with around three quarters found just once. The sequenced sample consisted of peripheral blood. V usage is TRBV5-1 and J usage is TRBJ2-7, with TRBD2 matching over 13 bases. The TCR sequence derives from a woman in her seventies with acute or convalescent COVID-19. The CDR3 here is CASSLGRTSGSHEQYF. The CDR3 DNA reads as TGCGCCAGCAGCTTGGGACGGACTAGCGGGAGCCACGAGCAGTACTTC.